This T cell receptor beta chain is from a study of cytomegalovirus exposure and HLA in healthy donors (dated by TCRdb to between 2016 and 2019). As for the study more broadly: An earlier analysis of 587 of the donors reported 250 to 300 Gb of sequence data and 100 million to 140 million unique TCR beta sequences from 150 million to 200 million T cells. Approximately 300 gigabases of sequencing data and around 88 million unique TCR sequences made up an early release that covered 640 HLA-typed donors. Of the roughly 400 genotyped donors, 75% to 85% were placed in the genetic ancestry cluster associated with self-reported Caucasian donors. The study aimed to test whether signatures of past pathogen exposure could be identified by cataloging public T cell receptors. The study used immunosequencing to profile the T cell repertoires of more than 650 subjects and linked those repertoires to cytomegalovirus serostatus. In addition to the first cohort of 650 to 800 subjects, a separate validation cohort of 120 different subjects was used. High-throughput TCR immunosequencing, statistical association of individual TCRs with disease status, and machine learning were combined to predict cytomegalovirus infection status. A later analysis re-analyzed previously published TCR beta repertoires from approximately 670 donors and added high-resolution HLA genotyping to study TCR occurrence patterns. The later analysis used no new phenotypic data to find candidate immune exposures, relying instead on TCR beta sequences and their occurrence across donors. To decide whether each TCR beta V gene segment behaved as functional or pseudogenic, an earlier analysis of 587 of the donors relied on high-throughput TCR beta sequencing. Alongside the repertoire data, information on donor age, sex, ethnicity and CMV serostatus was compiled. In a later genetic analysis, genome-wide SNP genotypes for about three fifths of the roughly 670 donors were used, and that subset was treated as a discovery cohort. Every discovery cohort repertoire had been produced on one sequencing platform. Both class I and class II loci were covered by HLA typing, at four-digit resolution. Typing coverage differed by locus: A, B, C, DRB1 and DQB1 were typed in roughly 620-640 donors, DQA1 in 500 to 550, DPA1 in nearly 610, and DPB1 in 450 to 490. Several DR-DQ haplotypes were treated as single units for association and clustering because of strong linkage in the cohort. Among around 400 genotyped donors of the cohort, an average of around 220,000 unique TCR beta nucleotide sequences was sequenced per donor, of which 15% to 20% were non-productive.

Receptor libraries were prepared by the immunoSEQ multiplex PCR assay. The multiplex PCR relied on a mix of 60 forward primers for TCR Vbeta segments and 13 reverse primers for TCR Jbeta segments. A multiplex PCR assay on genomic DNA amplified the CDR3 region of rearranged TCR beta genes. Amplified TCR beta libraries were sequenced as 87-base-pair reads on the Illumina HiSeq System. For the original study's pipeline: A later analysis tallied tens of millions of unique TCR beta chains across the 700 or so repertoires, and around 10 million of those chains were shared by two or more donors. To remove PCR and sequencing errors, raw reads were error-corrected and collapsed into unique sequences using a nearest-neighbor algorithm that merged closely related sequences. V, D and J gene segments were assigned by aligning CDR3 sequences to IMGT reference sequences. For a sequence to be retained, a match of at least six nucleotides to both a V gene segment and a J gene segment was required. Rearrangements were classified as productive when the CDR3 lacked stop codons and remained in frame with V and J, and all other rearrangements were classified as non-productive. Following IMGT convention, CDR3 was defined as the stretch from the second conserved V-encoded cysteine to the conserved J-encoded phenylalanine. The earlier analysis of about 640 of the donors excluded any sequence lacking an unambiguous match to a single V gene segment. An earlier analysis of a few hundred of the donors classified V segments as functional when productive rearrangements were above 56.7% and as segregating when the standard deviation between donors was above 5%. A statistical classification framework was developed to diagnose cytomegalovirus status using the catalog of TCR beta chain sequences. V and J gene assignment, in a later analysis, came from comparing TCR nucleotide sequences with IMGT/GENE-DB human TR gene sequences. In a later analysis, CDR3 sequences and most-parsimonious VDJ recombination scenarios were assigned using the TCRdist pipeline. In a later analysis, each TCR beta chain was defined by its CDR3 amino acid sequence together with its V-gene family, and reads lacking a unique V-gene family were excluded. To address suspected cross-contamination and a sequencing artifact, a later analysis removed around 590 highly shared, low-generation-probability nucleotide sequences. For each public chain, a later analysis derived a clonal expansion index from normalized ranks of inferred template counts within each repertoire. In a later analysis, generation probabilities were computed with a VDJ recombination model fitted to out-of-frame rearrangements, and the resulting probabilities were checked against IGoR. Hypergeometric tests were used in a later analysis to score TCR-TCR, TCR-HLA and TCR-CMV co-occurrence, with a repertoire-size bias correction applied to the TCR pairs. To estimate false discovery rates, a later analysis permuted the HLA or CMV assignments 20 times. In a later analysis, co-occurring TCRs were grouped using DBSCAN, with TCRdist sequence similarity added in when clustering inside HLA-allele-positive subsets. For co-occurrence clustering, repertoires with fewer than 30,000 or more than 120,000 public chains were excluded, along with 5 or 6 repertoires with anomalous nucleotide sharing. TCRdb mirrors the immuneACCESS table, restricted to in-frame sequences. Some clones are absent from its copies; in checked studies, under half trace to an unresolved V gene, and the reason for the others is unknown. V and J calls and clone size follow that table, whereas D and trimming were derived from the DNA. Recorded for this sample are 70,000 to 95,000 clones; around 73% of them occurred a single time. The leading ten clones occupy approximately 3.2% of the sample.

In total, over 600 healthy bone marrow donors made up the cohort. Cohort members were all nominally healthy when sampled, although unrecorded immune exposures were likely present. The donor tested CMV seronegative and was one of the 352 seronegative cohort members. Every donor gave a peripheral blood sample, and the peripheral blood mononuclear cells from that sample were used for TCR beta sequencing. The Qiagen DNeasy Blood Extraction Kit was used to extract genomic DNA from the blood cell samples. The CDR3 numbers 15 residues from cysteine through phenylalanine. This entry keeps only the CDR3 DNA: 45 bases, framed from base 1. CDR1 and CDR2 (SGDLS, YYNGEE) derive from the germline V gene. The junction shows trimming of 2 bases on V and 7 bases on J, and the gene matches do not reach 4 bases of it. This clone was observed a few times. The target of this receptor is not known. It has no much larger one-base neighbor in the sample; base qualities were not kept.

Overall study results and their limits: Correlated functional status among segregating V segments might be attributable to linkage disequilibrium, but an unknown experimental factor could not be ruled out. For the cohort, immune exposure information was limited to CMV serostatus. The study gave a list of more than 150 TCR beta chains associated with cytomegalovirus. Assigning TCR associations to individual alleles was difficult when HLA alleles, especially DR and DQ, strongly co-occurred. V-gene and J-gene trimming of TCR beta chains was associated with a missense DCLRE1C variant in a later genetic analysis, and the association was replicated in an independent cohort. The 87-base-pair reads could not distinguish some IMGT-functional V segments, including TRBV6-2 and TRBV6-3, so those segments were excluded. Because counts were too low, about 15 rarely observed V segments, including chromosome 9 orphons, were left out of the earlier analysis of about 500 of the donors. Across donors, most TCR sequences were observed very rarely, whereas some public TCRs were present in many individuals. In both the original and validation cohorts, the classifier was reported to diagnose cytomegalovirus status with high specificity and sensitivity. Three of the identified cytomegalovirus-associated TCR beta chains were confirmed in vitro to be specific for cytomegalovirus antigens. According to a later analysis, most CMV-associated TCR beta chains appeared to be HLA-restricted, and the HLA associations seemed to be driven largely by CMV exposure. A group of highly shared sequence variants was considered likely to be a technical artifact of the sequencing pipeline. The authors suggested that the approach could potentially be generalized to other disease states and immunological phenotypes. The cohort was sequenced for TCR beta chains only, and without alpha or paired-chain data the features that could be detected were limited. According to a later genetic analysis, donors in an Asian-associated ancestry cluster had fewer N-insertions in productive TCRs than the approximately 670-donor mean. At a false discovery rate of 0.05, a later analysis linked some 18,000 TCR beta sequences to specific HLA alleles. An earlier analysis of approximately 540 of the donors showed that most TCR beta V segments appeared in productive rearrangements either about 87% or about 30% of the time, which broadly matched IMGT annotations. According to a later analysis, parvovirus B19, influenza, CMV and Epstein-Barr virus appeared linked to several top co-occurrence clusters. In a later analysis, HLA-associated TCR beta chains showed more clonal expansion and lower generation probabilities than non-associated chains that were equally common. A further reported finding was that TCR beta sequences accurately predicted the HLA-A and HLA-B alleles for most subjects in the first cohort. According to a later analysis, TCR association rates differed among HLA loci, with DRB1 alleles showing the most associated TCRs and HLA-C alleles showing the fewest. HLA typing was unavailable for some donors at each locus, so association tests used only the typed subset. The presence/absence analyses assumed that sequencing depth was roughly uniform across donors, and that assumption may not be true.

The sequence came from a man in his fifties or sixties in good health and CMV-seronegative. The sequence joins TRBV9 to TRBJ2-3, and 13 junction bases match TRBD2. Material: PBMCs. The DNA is TGTGCCAGCAGCGTTACTAGCGGGGGGGCCTATACGCAGTATTTT. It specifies CASSVTSGGAYTQYF.